A selection of T cell receptor beta chains follows, all from one sample in a study of T cell changes during pregnancy in multiple sclerosis. Sequencing used immunoSEQ multiplex PCR; TCRdb keeps in-frame clones, though not all of them. The table has around 34,000 clones, about nine tenths seen once. The sequenced sample was CD8+ T cells from peripheral blood mononuclear cells, obtained after pregnancy. These receptors all come from a female donor with multiple sclerosis, enrolled in a pregnancy study. The CDR3 runs from the conserved cysteine through the conserved F or W. Each record gives: D gene, clone size, J gene, V gene, CDR3 protein, CDR3 DNA. The D gene is left open where the match is weak. Not every row has a clone size; where given, it reads once, few, many or a size class.

- | - | TRBJ2-7 | TRBV5-6 | CASSPSGWAGSYEQYF | TGTGCCAGCAGCCCGTCGGGGTGGGCAGGTTCGTACGAGCAGTACTTC
- | - | TRBJ1-3 | TRBV4-3 | CASSQPGTAGNTIYF | TGCGCCAGCAGCCAGCCCGGGACTGCTGGAAACACCATATATTTT
- | - | TRBJ2-3 | TRBV14 | CASSPISGDTQYF | TGTGCCAGCAGCCCCATATCGGGGGATACGCAGTATTTT
- | - | TRBJ1-1 | TRBV30 | CAWSHQHNAEAFF | TGTGCCTGGAGTCACCAACATAACGCTGAAGCTTTCTTT
- | - | TRBJ1-5 | TRBV6-6 | CASSPGYQPQHF | TGTGCCAGCAGCCCAGGGTATCAGCCCCAGCATTTT
- | - | TRBJ1-1 | TRBV7-6 | CASSRGRSNTEAFF | TGTGCCAGCAGTAGGGGTAGGTCGAACACTGAAGCTTTCTTT
- | - | TRBJ2-5 | TRBV21-1 | CASSTQARLAGRGETQYF | TGTGCCAGCAGCACCCAGGCCCGACTAGCGGGGAGGGGGGAGACCCAGTACTTC
TRBD1 | - | TRBJ1-4 | TRBV19 | CASMLRGSTNEKLFF | TGTGCCAGTATGCTCAGGGGGAGCACTAATGAAAAACTGTTTTTT
TRBD2 | - | TRBJ2-1 | TRBV9 | CASSDQTSGGVYEQFF | TGTGCCAGCAGCGACCAGACTAGCGGGGGGGTCTATGAGCAGTTCTTC
TRBD2 | few | TRBJ2-3 | TRBV6-4 | CASSDSSGASDTQYF | TGTGCCAGCAGTGACTCTAGCGGGGCGTCAGATACGCAGTATTTT
- | - | TRBJ2-7 | TRBV7-8 | CASSLAAGSPYEQYF | TGTGCCAGCAGCTTAGCGGCAGGTTCTCCCTACGAGCAGTACTTC
TRBD1 | - | TRBJ2-7 | TRBV9 | CASSPPAGTENYEQYF | TGTGCCAGCAGTCCTCCAGCCGGGACAGAGAATTACGAGCAGTACTTC
- | - | TRBJ1-4 | TRBV9 | CASSVSQTGDEKLFF | TGTGCCAGCAGCGTCTCCCAAACAGGTGATGAAAAACTGTTTTTT
- | - | TRBJ1-1 | TRBV7-2 | CASSRGYNEAFF | TGTGCCAGCAGCAGGGGGTATAATGAAGCTTTCTTT
- | - | TRBJ1-5 | TRBV5-6 | CASSSQGTQPQHF | TGTGCCAGCAGCTCACAGGGTACTCAGCCCCAGCATTTT
- | few | TRBJ1-4 | TRBV7-9 | CASSLVGAGMDEKLFF | TGTGCCAGCAGCTTAGTGGGGGCAGGGATGGATGAAAAACTGTTTTTT
TRBD1 | - | TRBJ1-4 | TRBV14 | CASSQLDRGHEKLFF | TGTGCCAGCAGCCAATTGGACAGGGGGCATGAAAAACTGTTTTTT
- | - | TRBJ1-2 | TRBV21-1 | CASSKYLSTGGPANYGYTF | TGTGCCAGCAGCAAATATCTCTCCACAGGGGGCCCAGCTAACTATGGCTACACCTTC
- | - | TRBJ2-3 | TRBV10-1 | CASSEYWSMGTSTDTQYF | TGCGCCAGCAGTGAGTATTGGAGTATGGGGACTAGCACAGATACGCAGTATTTT
TRBD1 | - | TRBJ2-7 | TRBV7-3 | CASSLGQGVDEQYF | TGTGCCAGCAGCTTGGGACAGGGGGTCGACGAGCAGTACTTC
- | - | TRBJ2-1 | TRBV18 | CASSPPLGGAEQFF | TGTGCCAGCTCACCACCGCTAGGAGGGGCGGAGCAGTTCTTC
- | - | TRBJ1-1 | TRBV11-2 | CASTPPPQGPNTEAFF | TGTGCCAGCACCCCTCCCCCTCAGGGCCCGAACACTGAAGCTTTCTTT
TRBD2 | - | TRBJ2-1 | TRBV13 | CASQRGGGNEQFF | TGTGCCAGCCAGCGGGGGGGCGGCAATGAGCAGTTCTTC
- | - | TRBJ1-1 | TRBV30 | CAWSELGSENTEAFF | TGTGCCTGGAGTGAGCTCGGGAGTGAGAACACTGAAGCTTTCTTT
TRBD2 | - | TRBJ2-3 | TRBV30 | CAWSRLAGSTDAQYF | TGTGCCTGGAGTAGGCTAGCGGGGAGCACAGATGCGCAGTATTTT
- | - | TRBJ1-2 | TRBV2 | CASSPTEAANYGYTF | TGTGCCAGCAGTCCGACCGAAGCGGCTAACTATGGCTACACCTTC
- | - | TRBJ2-5 | TRBV9 | CASTVGPTGQETQYF | TGTGCCAGCACCGTAGGCCCGACAGGACAAGAGACCCAGTACTTC
- | once | TRBJ2-7 | TRBV6-5 | CASRGEVLDSYEQYF | TGTGCCAGCAGGGGGGAGGTCCTAGACTCCTACGAGCAGTACTTC
- | - | TRBJ2-3 | TRBV11-2 | CASSPTGDTQYF | TGTGCCAGCAGCCCTACAGGGGATACGCAGTATTTT
- | - | TRBJ2-3 | TRBV4-2 | CASSQAGGTDTQYF | TGTGCCAGCAGCCAAGCGGGTGGCACAGATACGCAGTATTTT
- | - | TRBJ2-4 | TRBV4-3 | CASSQEAYKNIQYF | TGCGCCAGCAGCCAAGAGGCTTACAAAAACATTCAGTACTTC
TRBD2 | few | TRBJ2-3 | TRBV10-1 | CASSVTPVRRGGTDTQYF | TGCGCCAGCAGTGTAACTCCCGTCAGGCGGGGGGGCACAGATACGCAGTATTTT
- | few | TRBJ2-7 | TRBV6-5 | CASSPGLPTTYF | TGTGCCAGCAGTCCGGGACTTCCCACCACTTACTTC
- | - | TRBJ2-7 | TRBV10-3 | CATLARDPNNYEQYF | TGTGCCACCCTCGCGCGGGATCCGAACAACTACGAGCAGTACTTC
TRBD2 | once | TRBJ2-2 | TRBV9 | CASSTPDPGLAGGPNGELFF | TGTGCCAGCAGCACCCCAGACCCGGGACTAGCGGGGGGGCCTAACGGGGAGCTGTTTTTT
TRBD2 | - | TRBJ2-1 | TRBV7-3 | CASSLTSGGVSYNEQFF | TGTGCCAGCAGCCTGACTAGCGGGGGTGTCTCCTACAATGAGCAGTTCTTC
TRBD1 | - | TRBJ1-2 | TRBV9 | CASSVNPGQVDYGYTF | TGTGCCAGCAGCGTGAACCCGGGACAGGTAGACTATGGCTACACCTTC
TRBD2 | once | TRBJ2-1 | TRBV6-1 | CASSESGTSGKYNEQFF | TGTGCCAGCAGTGAAAGCGGGACTAGCGGCAAATACAATGAGCAGTTCTTC
- | - | TRBJ2-1 | TRBV7-8 | CASTAAGSYNEQFF | TGTGCCAGCACTGCGGCTGGCTCCTACAATGAGCAGTTCTTC